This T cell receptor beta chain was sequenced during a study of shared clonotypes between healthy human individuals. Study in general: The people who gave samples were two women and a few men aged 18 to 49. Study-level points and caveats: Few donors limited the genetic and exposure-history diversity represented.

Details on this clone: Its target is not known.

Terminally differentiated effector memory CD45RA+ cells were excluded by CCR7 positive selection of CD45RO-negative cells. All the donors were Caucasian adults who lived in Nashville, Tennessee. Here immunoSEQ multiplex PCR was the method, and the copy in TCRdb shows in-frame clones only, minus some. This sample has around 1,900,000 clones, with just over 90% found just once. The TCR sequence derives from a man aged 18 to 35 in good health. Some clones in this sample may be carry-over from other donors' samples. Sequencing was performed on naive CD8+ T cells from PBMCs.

For the CDR3, the DNA is TGTGCCAGCAGCCACGACGATGGCGAGCAGTACTTC. It translates to CASSHDDGEQYF. The J gene is TRBJ2-7, the V gene TRBV7-9; D ambiguous. With 5 bases removed from V and 6 bases from J, the gap between germline ends came to 11 bases. The CDR3 length is 12 residues. Germline V gives CDR1 SEHNR, CDR2 FQNEAQ (reference sequence).